This T cell receptor beta chain came from a study of CD8+CD57+ T cells in acquired aplastic anemia. Looking at the study overall: The sorted CD4+ and CD8+ cells yielded an average approximately 3 ug of DNA. Study results and caveats: Between patients and controls, CD8+ Simpson's diversity did not vary significantly.

According to the study, genomic DNA was the template for TCR beta VDJ and CDR3 profiling. One entry per CDR3 protein, called by TCRdb with MiXCR from the reads. The repertoire holds about 290,000 distinct CDR3 sequences, approximately 60% seen once, with roughly 1.2% in the top ten. This CDR3 has 16 amino acids. Germline CDR1 ENHRY, CDR2 SYGVKD. V shed 4 bases and J shed 0 bases, with 13 bases lying between them. The authors sequenced patients whose flow cytometry had shown CD8+CD57+ cell expansion. On this clonotype itself: Its antigen is still unknown.

What was sequenced was sorted CD4+, CD8+, or CD8+CD57+ T cells (not recorded which) from PBMCs. The gene calls are TRBV10-3 and TRBJ1-5; D remains ambiguous. This TCR derives from a human donor with aplastic anemia. Here the CDR3 reads CAISVGGIDSNQPQHF. CDR3 sequence (DNA): TGTGCCATCAGTGTTGGTGGGATCGATAGCAATCAGCCCCAGCATTTT.